This record looks at one TCR beta chain sequence and its context. The authors obtained PBMCs from over 8 ml of fresh peripheral blood. The CDR3 has 16 amino acids. V dropped 4 bases and J dropped 9; count of bases not matched to a gene: 10. CDR1 is SGHAT and CDR2 is FQNNGV in the germline V gene. This record belongs to a study of T cells in Graves' hyperthyroidism and ophthalmopathy. Authors of the study amplified TCR beta CDR3 regions from RNA transcripts. HTBI primers were the set used in a first-round RT-PCR of the TCR CDR3. MiXCR, run by TCRdb on the multiplex PCR reads, gives a single entry per CDR3 protein. This sample has about 600,000 distinct CDR3 sequences, with 13% to 15% found just once.

Sequencing used blood. This receptor was obtained from a young woman with Graves' ophthalmopathy. The chain employs TRBV11-2 and TRBJ2-1; 12 bases agree with TRBD2. The CDR3 bases are TGTGCCAGCAGCTACCGACTAGCGGGAGTGGGGTTTGAGCAGTTCTTC. As protein: CASSYRLAGVGFEQFF.